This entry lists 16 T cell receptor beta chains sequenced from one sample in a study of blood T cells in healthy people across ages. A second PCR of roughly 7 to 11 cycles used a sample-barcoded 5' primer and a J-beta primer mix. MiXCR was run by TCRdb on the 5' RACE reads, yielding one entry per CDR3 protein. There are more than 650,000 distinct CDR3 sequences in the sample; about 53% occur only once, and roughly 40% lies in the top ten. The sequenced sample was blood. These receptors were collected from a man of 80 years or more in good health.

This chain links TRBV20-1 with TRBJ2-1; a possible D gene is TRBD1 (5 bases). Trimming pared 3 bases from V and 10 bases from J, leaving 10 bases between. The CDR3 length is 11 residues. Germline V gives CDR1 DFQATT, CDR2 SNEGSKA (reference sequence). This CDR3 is CSARRQTEQFF. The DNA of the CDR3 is TGCAGTGCTAGGAGACAGACCGAGCAGTTCTTC.

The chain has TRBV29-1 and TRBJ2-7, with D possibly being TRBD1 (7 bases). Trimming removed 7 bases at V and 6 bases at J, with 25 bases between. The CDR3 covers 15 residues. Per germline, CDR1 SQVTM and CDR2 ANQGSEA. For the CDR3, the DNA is TGCAGCGCCGCCAAGCCGCGACAGGGAGGCGCCGAGCAGTACTTC. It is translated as CSAAKPRQGGAEQYF.

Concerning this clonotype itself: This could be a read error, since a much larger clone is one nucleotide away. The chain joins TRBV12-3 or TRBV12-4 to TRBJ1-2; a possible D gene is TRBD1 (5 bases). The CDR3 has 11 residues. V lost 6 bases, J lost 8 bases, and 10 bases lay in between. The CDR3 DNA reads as TGTGCCAGCAGCCCGAGGGACGGCTACACCTTC. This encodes CASSPRDGYTF.

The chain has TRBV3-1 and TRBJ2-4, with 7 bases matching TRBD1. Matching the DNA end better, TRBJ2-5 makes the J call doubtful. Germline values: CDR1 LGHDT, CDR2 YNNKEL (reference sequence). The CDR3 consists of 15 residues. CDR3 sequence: CASSTMDRKEETQYF. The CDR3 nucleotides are TGTGCCAGCAGCACGATGGACAGGAAAGAAGAGACCCAGTACTTC.

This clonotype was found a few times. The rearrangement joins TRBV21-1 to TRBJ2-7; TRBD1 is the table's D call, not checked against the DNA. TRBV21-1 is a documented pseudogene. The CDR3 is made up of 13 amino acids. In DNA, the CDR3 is TGTGCCAACGAGGGGGGGGCCGGATACGAGCAGTACTTC. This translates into CANEGGAGYEQYF.

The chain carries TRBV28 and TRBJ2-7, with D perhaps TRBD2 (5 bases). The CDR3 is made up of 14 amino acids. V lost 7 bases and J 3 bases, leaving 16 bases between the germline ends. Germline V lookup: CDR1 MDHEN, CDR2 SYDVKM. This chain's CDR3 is CASIPAGSIYEQYF. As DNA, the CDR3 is TGTGCCAGCATCCCCGCGGGTTCCATCTACGAGCAGTACTTC. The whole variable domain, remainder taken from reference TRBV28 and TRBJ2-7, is DVKVTQSSRYLVKRTGEKVFLECVQDMDHENMFWYRQDPGLGLRLIYFSYDVKMKEKGDIPEGYSVSREKKERFSLILESASTNQTSMYLCASIPAGSIYEQYFGPGTRLTVT.

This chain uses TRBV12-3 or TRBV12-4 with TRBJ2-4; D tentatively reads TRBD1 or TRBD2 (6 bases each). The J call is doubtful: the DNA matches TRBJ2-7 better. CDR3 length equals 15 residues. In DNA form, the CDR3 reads TGTGCCAGCAGTCTAAGGCGCTGGGGGGCCCACGAGCAGTACTTC. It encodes CASSLRRWGAHEQYF.

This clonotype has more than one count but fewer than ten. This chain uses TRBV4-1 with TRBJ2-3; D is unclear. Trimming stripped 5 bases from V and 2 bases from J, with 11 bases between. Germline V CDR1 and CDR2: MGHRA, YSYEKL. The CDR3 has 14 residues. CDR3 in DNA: TGCGCCAGCAGCTTATCGTTGCTCACAGATACGCAGTATTTT. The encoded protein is CASSLSLLTDTQYF.

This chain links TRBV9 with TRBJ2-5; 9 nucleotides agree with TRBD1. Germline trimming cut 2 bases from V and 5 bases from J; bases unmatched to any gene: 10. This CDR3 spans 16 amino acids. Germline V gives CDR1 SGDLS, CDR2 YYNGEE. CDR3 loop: CASSVRTGESWETQYF. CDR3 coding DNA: TGTGCCAGCAGCGTCCGGACAGGGGAATCTTGGGAGACCCAGTACTTC.

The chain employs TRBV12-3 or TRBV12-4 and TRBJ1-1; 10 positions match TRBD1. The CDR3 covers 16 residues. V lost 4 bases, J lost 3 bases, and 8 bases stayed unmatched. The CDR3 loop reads CASSYGLGTGDTEAFF. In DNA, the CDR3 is TGTGCCAGCAGTTACGGCCTAGGGACAGGGGACACTGAAGCTTTCTTT.

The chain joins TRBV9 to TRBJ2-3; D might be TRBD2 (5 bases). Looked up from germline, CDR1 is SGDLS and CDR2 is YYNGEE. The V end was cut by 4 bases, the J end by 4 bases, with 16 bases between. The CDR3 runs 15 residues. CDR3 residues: CASSPIGASSDTQYF. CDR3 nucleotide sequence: TGTGCCAGCAGCCCGATAGGAGCTAGCTCAGATACGCAGTATTTT.

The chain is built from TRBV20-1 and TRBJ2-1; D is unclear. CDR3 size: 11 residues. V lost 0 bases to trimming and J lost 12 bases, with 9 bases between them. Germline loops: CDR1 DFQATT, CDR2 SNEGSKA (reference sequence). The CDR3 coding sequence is TGCAGTGCTAGAGAGGGTTCTCGGCAGTTCTTC. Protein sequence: CSAREGSRQFF.

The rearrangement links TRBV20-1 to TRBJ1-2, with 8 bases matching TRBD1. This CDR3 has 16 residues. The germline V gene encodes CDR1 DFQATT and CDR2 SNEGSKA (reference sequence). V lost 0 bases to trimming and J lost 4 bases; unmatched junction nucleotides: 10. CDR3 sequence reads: CSARDVAGGAGYGYTF. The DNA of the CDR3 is TGCAGTGCTAGAGATGTAGCAGGGGGCGCGGGCTATGGCTACACCTTC.

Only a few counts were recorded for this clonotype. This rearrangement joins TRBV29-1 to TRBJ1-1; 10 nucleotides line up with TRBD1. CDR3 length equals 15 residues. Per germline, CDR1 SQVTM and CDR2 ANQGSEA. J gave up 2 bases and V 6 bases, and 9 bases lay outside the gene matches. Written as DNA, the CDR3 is TGCAGCGTCCCCGGGACAGGGGCGAAAAACACTGAAGCTTTCTTT. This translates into CSVPGTGAKNTEAFF.

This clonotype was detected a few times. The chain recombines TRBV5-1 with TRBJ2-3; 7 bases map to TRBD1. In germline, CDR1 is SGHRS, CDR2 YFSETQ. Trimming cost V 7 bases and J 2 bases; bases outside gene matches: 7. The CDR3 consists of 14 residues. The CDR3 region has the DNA TGCGCCAGCGGCTACGGGACAGACACAGATACGCAGTATTTT. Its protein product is CASGYGTDTDTQYF. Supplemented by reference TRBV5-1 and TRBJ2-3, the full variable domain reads KAGVTQTPRYLIKTRGQQVTLSCSPISGHRSVSWYQQTPGQGLQFLFEYFSETQRNKGNFPGRFSGRQFSNSRSEMNVSTLELGDSALYLCASGYGTDTDTQYFGPGTRLTVL.

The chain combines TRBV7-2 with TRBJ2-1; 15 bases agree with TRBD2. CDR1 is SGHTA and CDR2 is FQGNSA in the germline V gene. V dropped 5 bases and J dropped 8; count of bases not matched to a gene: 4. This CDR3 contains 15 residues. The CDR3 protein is CASSRTSGRVDEQFF. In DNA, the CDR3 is TGTGCCAGCAGCCGGACTAGCGGGAGGGTTGATGAGCAGTTCTTC.